The clone carrying this T cell receptor (beta chain) was detected only a few times. TCRdb ran MiXCR on the 5' RACE reads and lists one entry per CDR3 protein. The sample carries around 300,000 distinct CDR3 sequences, approximately 18% recorded once. V was clipped by 1 base and J by 7 bases, with 11 bases between them. The CDR3 spans 14 residues. These data come from a study of T-cell memory formation after mild COVID-19. The genes are TRBV12-3 or TRBV12-4 and TRBJ2-1; maybe TRBD1 (6 bases). Material for sequencing was PBMCs or a T cell subset sorted from them (not recorded which). This receptor was taken from a man between 18 and 29 years old who had mild COVID-19 (a few samples of this study predate the infection). Cell type and time point are not known. The CDR3 region has the DNA TGTGCCAGCAGTTTAGAGGACAGTTGGAATGAGCAGTTCTTC. It encodes CASSLEDSWNEQFF.